The 21 T cell receptor beta chains reported below all come from one sample, sequenced in a study of blood T cell repertoires in COVID-19. This table comes from immunoSEQ multiplex PCR, and its TCRdb copy is limited to in-frame clones, with some not included. The profile covers some 450,000 clones, with approximately 89% appearing a single time and roughly an eighth taken by the ten largest. Material for sequencing was peripheral blood. The receptors derive from a woman between 45 and 60 years old with COVID-19, enrolled during active disease.

The J gene is TRBJ2-7, the V gene TRBV10-2; 8 bases map to TRBD1. V was pared by 6 bases and J by 1 base, with 5 bases of the junction left unmatched. Germline V CDR1 and CDR2: WSHSY, SAAADI. This CDR3 contains 14 residues. The CDR3 region is CASSPGQASYEQYF. CDR3 coding DNA: TGCGCCAGCAGCCCGGGACAGGCTTCCTACGAGCAGTACTTC.

V is TRBV4-1 and J is TRBJ2-4; 7 bases map to TRBD2. Germline lookup yields CDR1 MGHRA and CDR2 YSYEKL. J lost 9 bases, V lost 1 base, and 12 bases had no gene match. The CDR3 loop spans 16 amino acids. This CDR3 reads CASSQGLWEGASIQYF. For the CDR3, the DNA is TGCGCCAGCAGCCAAGGGCTCTGGGAGGGCGCAAGCATTCAGTACTTC.

This clone was observed a single time. V is TRBV9 and J is TRBJ2-7, with D possibly matching TRBD2 (6 bases). V gave up 0 bases and J gave up 3 bases, with 13 bases separating them. The CDR3 spans 15 residues. The germline gives CDR1 SGDLS, CDR2 YYNGEE. The CDR3 loop reads CASSVGAGRGYEQYF. The CDR3 bases are TGTGCCAGCAGCGTAGGGGCAGGGCGGGGCTACGAGCAGTACTTC.

This chain uses TRBV5-1 with TRBJ1-1, with a possible D match to TRBD1 (5 bases). CDR1 and CDR2 from the germline V gene are SGHRS and YFSETQ. This CDR3 has 16 amino acids. V was pared by 0 bases and J by 4 bases, with 16 bases between. For the CDR3, the DNA is TGCGCCAGCAGCTTGGTGTCAGGGTTGATCGGCACTGAAGCTTTCTTT. This sequence encodes CASSLVSGLIGTEAFF.

This clone was recorded once. The J gene is TRBJ1-2, the V gene TRBV6-5; TRBD1 might be the D (5 bases). This CDR3 is 12 amino acids long. The germline V gene encodes CDR1 MNHEY and CDR2 SVGAGI. V was clipped by 10 bases and J by 5 bases, with 14 bases between them. The CDR3 nucleotides are TGTGCCACCACCCGCGGGGGGTATGGCTACACCTTC. Its protein product is CATTRGGYGYTF.

V gene TRBV5-1 combines with J gene TRBJ2-2; D is uncertain. The V and J ends lost 4 bases and 2 bases respectively, with 12 bases between them. Germline V gives CDR1 SGHRS, CDR2 YFSETQ. The CDR3 contains 15 residues. CDR3 bases: TGCGCCAGCAGCCTCACACAGATCAACACCGGGGAGCTGTTTTTT. This encodes CASSLTQINTGELFF.

This clone occurred once. This chain uses TRBV6-5 with TRBJ1-1; TRBD1 matches at 8 bases. V was clipped by 7 bases and J by 1 base; unmatched bases: 5. The CDR3 extends over 14 amino acids. Germline V gene sequence: CDR1 MNHEY, CDR2 SVGAGI. The CDR3 DNA follows: TGTGCCAGCACCATAGGACAGGGGAACACTGAAGCTTTCTTT. Protein product: CASTIGQGNTEAFF.

The chain couples TRBV19 to TRBJ1-1; a possible D gene is TRBD1 (5 bases). The CDR3 covers 14 residues. In germline, CDR1 is LNHDA, CDR2 SQIVND (reference sequence). V lost 5 bases to trimming and J lost 1 base, with 11 bases between them. Here the CDR3 DNA reads TGTGCCAGTAGTCTCGCAGACAGGAACACTGAAGCTTTCTTT. Protein product: CASSLADRNTEAFF.

About this clone: Other DNA sequences in the sample encode the same CDR3. This chain connects TRBV6-5 to TRBJ2-7; TRBD2 might be the D (6 bases). The germline gives CDR1 MNHEY, CDR2 SVGAGI. This CDR3 comprises 12 residues. Trimming stripped 4 bases from V and 3 bases from J, with 7 bases between. CDR3 amino acids: CASSSGGYEQYF. CDR3 bases: TGTGCCAGCAGTTCCGGGGGCTACGAGCAGTACTTC.

The chain links TRBV10-2 to TRBJ2-1, with no clear D. The CDR3 contains 11 residues. CDR1 WSHSY and CDR2 SAAADI come from the germline V gene. The germline V and J ends were trimmed by 8 bases and 3 bases, with 5 bases remaining between them. CDR3 DNA: TGCGCCAGCTTAAACTACAATGAGCAGTTCTTC. Residues: CASLNYNEQFF.

The rearrangement joins TRBV9 to TRBJ2-7, with 7 positions matching TRBD1. This CDR3 is built from 12 residues. The germline V gene encodes CDR1 SGDLS and CDR2 YYNGEE. The trim removed 3 bases at V and 3 bases at J, leaving 0 bases unmatched. CDR3 coding DNA: TGTGCCAGCAGCGGGGACAGCTACGAGCAGTACTTC. Encoded protein: CASSGDSYEQYF.

This clone showed up just once. The same CDR3 arises from other DNA sequences in this sample as well. The chain carries TRBV7-9 and TRBJ2-7; TRBD1 matches 8 bases. Germline values: CDR1 SEHNR, CDR2 FQNEAQ (reference sequence). The CDR3 loop spans 14 amino acids. With 3 bases clipped from V and 4 bases from J, the junction kept 5 bases outside the gene matches. In DNA, the CDR3 is TGTGCCAGCAGCTTGGGGACAGGCTTATACGAGCAGTACTTC. Its translation is CASSLGTGLYEQYF.

The rearrangement uses TRBV30 and TRBJ2-1, with 11 bases fitting TRBD2. The V and J ends lost 1 base and 2 bases, in that order; junction bases with no gene match: 4. Germline assignment: CDR1 GTSNPN and CDR2 SVGIG (reference sequence). The CDR3 spans 16 residues. The CDR3 loop is CAWSDTSGGPYNEQFF. The CDR3 DNA is TGTGCCTGGAGTGATACTAGCGGGGGCCCCTACAATGAGCAGTTCTTC.

There are a few counts of this clone. The chain recombines TRBV9 with TRBJ2-2; D might be TRBD1 (6 bases). CDR3 length equals 14 residues. V gave up 6 bases and J gave up 2 bases, with 11 bases separating them. From germline, CDR1 is SGDLS and CDR2 YYNGEE. The CDR3 DNA sequence: TGTGCCAGCACCCAGGGGATTAACACCGGGGAGCTGTTTTTT. Protein sequence: CASTQGINTGELFF.

This clone has only one observation. The J gene is TRBJ1-4, the V gene TRBV12-5, with D tentatively TRBD1 (6 bases). The CDR3 is 12 residues long. Germline assignment: CDR1 LGHNT and CDR2 FRNRAP. Trimming shortened V by 4 bases and J by 8 bases, and 8 bases separated the two germline ends. The CDR3 DNA sequence: TGTGCTAGTGGTTGGACAGACGAAAAACTGTTTTTT. It specifies CASGWTDEKLFF.

The chain uses TRBV30 and TRBJ1-5, with D maybe TRBD1 (6 bases). CDR1 GTSNPN and CDR2 SVGIG come from the germline V gene (reference sequence). The CDR3 totals 12 residues. The V end was cut by 3 bases, the J end by 9 bases, with 12 bases between. CDR3 protein: CAWSWGQGPQHF. DNA for the CDR3: TGTGCCTGGAGCTGGGGGCAAGGGCCCCAGCATTTT. The variable domain in full, with the rest retrieved from reference TRBV30 and TRBJ1-5, is SQTIHQWPATLVQPVGSPLSLECTVEGTSNPNLYWYRQAAGRGLQLLFYSVGIGQISSEVPQNLSASRPQDRQFILSSKKLLLSDSGFYLCAWSWGQGPQHFGDGTRLSIL.

This chain joins TRBV5-5 and TRBJ1-2; D might be TRBD1 (5 bases). Trimming cost V 0 bases and J 7 bases, with 19 bases left between them. The CDR3 spans 16 residues. Germline CDR1 SGHKS, CDR2 YYEKEE (reference sequence). The CDR3 sequence is CASSLANSGGYAGYTF. As DNA, the CDR3 is TGTGCCAGCAGCTTGGCCAATTCCGGGGGGTACGCTGGCTACACCTTC.

This clone was recorded a few times. The chain employs TRBV5-1 and TRBJ1-2; 9 nucleotides align to TRBD1. The CDR3 is 15 amino acids. Germline assignment: CDR1 SGHRS and CDR2 YFSETQ. The V and J ends lost 3 bases and 8 bases, in that order; junction bases with no gene match: 11. The DNA of the CDR3 is TGCGCCAGCAGCTGGACAGGGGCGACGACCGACGGCTACACCTTC. It translates to CASSWTGATTDGYTF. The whole variable domain, remainder taken from reference TRBV5-1 and TRBJ1-2, is KAGVTQTPRYLIKTRGQQVTLSCSPISGHRSVSWYQQTPGQGLQFLFEYFSETQRNKGNFPGRFSGRQFSNSRSEMNVSTLELGDSALYLCASSWTGATTDGYTFGSGTRLTVV.

The chain carries TRBV6-5 and TRBJ1-1; 7 bases are a match to TRBD1. The V gene end was trimmed by 7 bases and the J gene end by 5 bases; junction bases not matched to a gene: 7. The CDR3 extends over 13 amino acids. The germline gives CDR1 MNHEY, CDR2 SVGAGI. CDR3 sequence (DNA): TGTGCCAGCATCCTCGACAGGGATACTGAAGCTTTCTTT. Amino acid sequence: CASILDRDTEAFF.

The chain is built from TRBV2 and TRBJ1-2; 8 bases fit TRBD1. V dropped 1 base and J dropped 4; count of bases not matched to a gene: 2. The CDR3 spans 14 residues. Germline-derived CDR1 and CDR2 are SNHLY and FYNNEI. CDR3 DNA: TGTGCCAGCAGTGAAGGACAGGGGAGCTATGGCTACACCTTC. Its translation: CASSEGQGSYGYTF.

The V call is TRBV5-1, the J call TRBJ1-2; no clear D gene. The CDR3 sequence is 13 residues long. Looked up from germline, CDR1 is SGHRS and CDR2 is YFSETQ. Trimming left V 6 bases short and J 5 bases short, with 14 bases between. CDR3 loop: CASNEGDSYGYTF. CDR3 DNA: TGCGCCAGCAATGAGGGAGACTCATATGGCTACACCTTC. Based on the CDR3 plus reference TRBV5-1 and TRBJ1-2, the full variable domain is KAGVTQTPRYLIKTRGQQVTLSCSPISGHRSVSWYQQTPGQGLQFLFEYFSETQRNKGNFPGRFSGRQFSNSRSEMNVSTLELGDSALYLCASNEGDSYGYTFGSGTRLTVV.